Listed here are 21 T cell receptor beta chains from one sample, sequenced in a study of T cell responses to AZD1222 COVID-19 vaccine. TCRdb keeps only in-frame clones here, not all; method: immunoSEQ multiplex PCR. The sample carries 80,000 to 100,000 clones, around 90% recorded once. The sequencing used peripheral blood, collected 28 days after the second AZD1222 dose. These TCRs come from an adult who received the AZD1222 COVID-19 vaccine.

The chain has TRBV18 and TRBJ1-5; TRBD1 matches at 8 bases. The V and J ends lost 3 bases and 9 bases, in that order; junction bases with no gene match: 10. Looked up from germline, CDR1 is KGHSH and CDR2 is LQKENI. The CDR3 extends over 15 amino acids. CDR3 bases: TGTGCCAGCTCACCGGGGACAGGAATGGGGAGGCCCCAGCATTTT. As protein: CASSPGTGMGRPQHF.

This clone was seen a few times. The chain couples TRBV6-5 to TRBJ2-7; TRBD2 matches at 7 bases. Germline V CDR1 and CDR2: MNHEY, SVGAGI. J gave up 4 bases and V 0 bases, and 9 bases lay outside the gene matches. The CDR3 has 16 residues. This CDR3 is CASSYSTSGKRYEQYF. For the CDR3, the DNA is TGTGCCAGCAGTTACTCGACGAGCGGGAAGCGGTACGAGCAGTACTTC.

Concerning this clone itself: A junction boundary mismatches the germline segment, possibly from a read error. V and J are TRBV20-1 and TRBJ2-4; TRBD2 matches 10 bases. The CDR3 extends over 11 amino acids. Germline V gene sequence: CDR1 DFQATT, CDR2 SNEGSKA (reference sequence). CDR3 nucleotides: TGCAGTGCGTCTGCTAGCGGGAGTCTGGACTTC. It codes for CSASASGSLDF.

The chain employs TRBV28 and TRBJ2-1; TRBD2 aligns across 11 bases. The V segment lost 9 bases and the J segment 4 bases; nucleotides outside the gene matches: 8. The CDR3 runs 15 residues. The germline gives CDR1 MDHEN, CDR2 SYDVKM. This CDR3 is CASRDGTSGYNEQFF. The CDR3 region has the DNA TGTGCCAGTAGGGATGGGACTAGCGGATACAATGAGCAGTTCTTC.

This chain connects TRBV4-1 to TRBJ2-7; D is perhaps TRBD2 (5 bases). Germline CDR1 MGHRA, CDR2 YSYEKL. V lost 3 bases to trimming and J lost 0 bases, with 18 bases between them. The CDR3 has 17 residues. This chain's CDR3 is CASSHNWRTRSSYEQYF. The CDR3 DNA reads TGCGCCAGCAGCCACAACTGGAGGACCCGGAGCTCCTACGAGCAGTACTTC.

Details on this clone: The sample contains more than one DNA sequence encoding this CDR3. V usage is TRBV5-1 and J usage is TRBJ1-1, with 7 bases that match TRBD1. CDR1 and CDR2 (germline): SGHRS, YFSETQ. The V gene end was trimmed by 1 base and the J gene end by 0 bases; junction bases not matched to a gene: 0. This CDR3 region has 14 residues. The CDR3 region has the DNA TGCGCCAGCAGCTTGACAGGGGTGAACACTGAAGCTTTCTTT. Residues: CASSLTGVNTEAFF.

The V gene is TRBV5-1, the J gene TRBJ2-7, with 7 nucleotides matching TRBD1. CDR1 SGHRS and CDR2 YFSETQ come from the germline V gene. This CDR3 has 13 amino acids. The V segment lost 5 bases and the J segment 4 bases; nucleotides outside the gene matches: 6. In DNA form, the CDR3 reads TGCGCCAGCAGGGGACAGAAATCTTACGAGCAGTACTTC. This sequence encodes CASRGQKSYEQYF.

The J gene is TRBJ2-7, the V gene TRBV25-1, with a possible D match to TRBD2 (5 bases). The CDR3 has 11 residues. V lost 4 bases to trimming and J lost 7 bases, with 8 bases between them. Germline CDR1 MGHDK, CDR2 SYGVNS. The CDR3 reads CASSGWREQYF. The CDR3 nucleotides read TGTGCCAGCAGTGGCTGGAGGGAGCAGTACTTC.

This chain's CDR3 is CASSNPAPGLAGAGEQYF. CDR3 DNA sequence: TGTGCCAGCAGCAACCCCGCTCCGGGACTAGCGGGAGCGGGCGAGCAGTACTTC. The chain uses TRBV5-4 and TRBJ2-7, with TRBD2 matching over 14 bases. Germline CDR1 SGHNT, CDR2 YYREEE (reference sequence). The CDR3 spans 18 residues. V gave up 4 bases and J gave up 6 bases; unmatched junction bases: 15.

This clone showed up just a few times. This chain joins TRBV5-1 and TRBJ1-2, with TRBD1 matching over 7 bases. V shed 0 bases and J 3 bases; nucleotides not matched to a gene: 5. CDR3 length equals 15 residues. Looked up from germline, CDR1 is SGHRS and CDR2 is YFSETQ. In nucleotides, the CDR3 is TGCGCCAGCAGCTTGGCCGCAGGGGGGGACTATGGCTACACCTTC. The encoded protein is CASSLAAGGDYGYTF.

The chain is built from TRBV11-2 and TRBJ1-3; no firm D call. This CDR3 spans 15 amino acids. Germline lookup yields CDR1 SGHAT and CDR2 FQNNGV. Trimming removed 1 base at V and 0 bases at J, with 7 bases between. CDR3 DNA: TGTGCCAGCAGCTTAGTTCGGGACTCTGGAAACACCATATATTTT. Amino acid sequence: CASSLVRDSGNTIYF. Using reference TRBV11-2 and TRBJ1-3 for the parts outside the CDR3, the full variable domain is EAGVAQSPRYKIIEKRQSVAFWCNPISGHATLYWYQQILGQGPKLLIQFQNNGVVDDSQLPKDRFSAERLKGVDSTLKIQPAKLEDSAVYLCASSLVRDSGNTIYFGEGSWLTVV.

The chain uses TRBV5-4 and TRBJ2-5; D not certain. V was clipped by 0 bases and J by 3 bases, with 9 bases between them. CDR3 size: 14 residues. Germline V lookup: CDR1 SGHNT, CDR2 YYREEE (reference sequence). DNA for the CDR3: TGTGCCAGCAGCTTGGCCAGCCAGAAAGAGACCCAGTACTTC. This codes for CASSLASQKETQYF. Complete variable domain (other parts from reference TRBV5-4 and TRBJ2-5): ETGVTQSPTHLIKTRGQQVTLRCSSQSGHNTVSWYQQALGQGPQFIFQYYREEENGRGNFPPRFSGLQFPNYSSELNVNALELDDSALYLCASSLASQKETQYFGPGTRLLVL.

The J gene is TRBJ1-1, the V gene TRBV7-3; no clear D. The germline V gene has CDR1 SGHTA and CDR2 FQGTGA. This CDR3 contains 13 residues. With 3 bases removed from V and 6 bases from J, the gap between germline ends came to 11 bases. The CDR3 DNA reads as TGTGCCAGCAGCTTCAAGGGAGTCGCTGAAGCTTTCTTT. Translation: CASSFKGVAEAFF.

CDR3 coding DNA: TGTGCCAGCAGGCGCAGGGGGCAAAATTCTGGAATTCAGCCCCAGCATTTT. It specifies CASRRRGQNSGIQPQHF. The chain uses TRBV2 and TRBJ1-5, with 8 bases identical to TRBD1. The CDR3 has 17 amino acids. V was clipped by 6 bases and J by 6 bases; unmatched bases: 16. Per the germline V gene, CDR1 is SNHLY and CDR2 is FYNNEI.

The rearrangement joins TRBV2 to TRBJ1-3; unclear D gene. CDR3 length: 15 amino acids. Germline lookup yields CDR1 SNHLY and CDR2 FYNNEI. The V gene lost 5 bases and the J gene lost 0 bases, with 11 bases spanning the gap. As DNA, the CDR3 is TGTGCCAGCAGTACGGCGGATGGCTCTGGAAACACCATATATTTT. As protein: CASSTADGSGNTIYF. Variable domain in full (rest from reference TRBV2 and TRBJ1-3): EPEVTQTPSHQVTQMGQEVILRCVPISNHLYFYWYRQILGQKVEFLVSFYNNEISEKSEIFDDQFSVERPDGSNFTLKIRSTKLEDSAMYFCASSTADGSGNTIYFGEGSWLTVV.

The V gene is TRBV5-6, the J gene TRBJ2-7; D unresolved. Per germline, CDR1 SGHDT and CDR2 YYEEEE. The CDR3 consists of 13 residues. The V end was cut by 0 bases, the J end by 3 bases, with 7 bases between. CDR3 protein: CASSLGVLYEQYF. CDR3 nucleotides: TGTGCCAGCAGCTTGGGGGTTCTCTACGAGCAGTACTTC.

The V call is TRBV3-1 (or the pseudogene TRBV3-2), the J call TRBJ2-2; tentatively, D is TRBD1 or TRBD2 (5 bases each). The CDR3 loop spans 16 amino acids. Trimming removed 2 bases at V and 2 bases at J, with 12 bases between. Per the germline V gene, CDR1 is LGHDT and CDR2 is YNNKEL (reference sequence). DNA of the CDR3: TGTGCCAGCAGCCAACAGCCAGGGAGCAACACCGGGGAGCTGTTTTTT. It translates to CASSQQPGSNTGELFF.

The chain combines TRBV9 with TRBJ2-1; no clear D gene. Germline CDR1 is SGDLS and CDR2 is YYNGEE. V lost 0 bases to trimming and J lost 0 bases, with 4 bases between them. The CDR3 extends over 14 amino acids. The CDR3 here is CASSVGNSYNEQFF. CDR3 in DNA: TGTGCCAGCAGCGTAGGTAACTCCTACAATGAGCAGTTCTTC.

The chain couples TRBV29-1 to TRBJ2-1; tentatively, D is TRBD1 or TRBD2 (5 bases each). CDR3 length: 15 amino acids. CDR1 is SQVTM, CDR2 ANQGSEA, per germline. Trimming cost V 6 bases and J 3 bases, with 18 bases left between them. The CDR3 here is CSVTGTQFHYNEQFF. The CDR3 nucleotides are TGCAGCGTGACCGGGACGCAATTTCACTACAATGAGCAGTTCTTC.

The chain uses TRBV28 and TRBJ1-4, with D perhaps matching TRBD1 (6 bases). Germline V CDR1 and CDR2: MDHEN, SYDVKM. The ends were cut back, 1 base at V and 7 bases at J, with 10 bases in the middle. The CDR3 spans 14 residues. CDR3 loop: CASSLSQGIEKLFF. The DNA of the CDR3 is TGTGCCAGCAGTTTATCGCAGGGGATTGAAAAACTGTTTTTT.

This clone was detected only once. The V and J genes are TRBV3-1 (or the pseudogene TRBV3-2) and TRBJ2-1; D not certain. V shed 0 bases and J shed 4 bases, with 13 bases lying between them. This CDR3 has 16 residues. From germline, CDR1 is LGHDT and CDR2 YNNKEL (reference sequence). The CDR3 spells CASSQEPLMGYNEQFF. The CDR3 nucleotides read TGTGCCAGCAGCCAAGAACCGCTAATGGGGTACAATGAGCAGTTCTTC.